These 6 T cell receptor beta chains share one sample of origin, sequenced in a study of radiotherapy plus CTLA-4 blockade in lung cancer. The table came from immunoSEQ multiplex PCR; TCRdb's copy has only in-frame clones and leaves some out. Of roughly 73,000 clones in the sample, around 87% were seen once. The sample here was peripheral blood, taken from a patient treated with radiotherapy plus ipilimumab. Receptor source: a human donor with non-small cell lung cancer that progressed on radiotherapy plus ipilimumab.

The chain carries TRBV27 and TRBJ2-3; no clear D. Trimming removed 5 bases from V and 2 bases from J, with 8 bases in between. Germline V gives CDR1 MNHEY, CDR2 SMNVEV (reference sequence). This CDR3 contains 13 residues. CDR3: CASSPRNTDTQYF. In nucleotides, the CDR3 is TGTGCCAGCAGTCCCCGGAACACAGATACGCAGTATTTT.

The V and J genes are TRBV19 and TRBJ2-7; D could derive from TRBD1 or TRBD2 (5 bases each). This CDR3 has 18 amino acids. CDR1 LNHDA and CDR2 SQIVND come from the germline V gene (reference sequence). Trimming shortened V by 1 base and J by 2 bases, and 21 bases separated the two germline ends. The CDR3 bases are TGTGCCAGTAGTATAGGACCTGGGACGCCCGCCATCCCCTACGAGCAGTACTTC. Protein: CASSIGPGTPAIPYEQYF.

The CDR3 DNA reads as TGTGCCAGCATAGATGAGGACAGAACGAACACCGGGGAGCTGTTTTTT. Protein product: CASIDEDRTNTGELFF. This rearrangement joins TRBV2 to TRBJ2-2; a weak D match, TRBD1 (6 bases). The CDR3 loop spans 16 amino acids. Germline lookup yields CDR1 SNHLY and CDR2 FYNNEI. V lost 7 bases, J lost 0 bases, and 15 bases lay in between.

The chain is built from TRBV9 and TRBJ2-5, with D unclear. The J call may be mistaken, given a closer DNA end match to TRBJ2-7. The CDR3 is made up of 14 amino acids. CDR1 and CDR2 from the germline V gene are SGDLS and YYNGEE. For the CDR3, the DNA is TGTGCCAGCAGCGTAGGACCGAGCTCCTACGAGCAGTACTTC. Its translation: CASSVGPSSYEQYF.

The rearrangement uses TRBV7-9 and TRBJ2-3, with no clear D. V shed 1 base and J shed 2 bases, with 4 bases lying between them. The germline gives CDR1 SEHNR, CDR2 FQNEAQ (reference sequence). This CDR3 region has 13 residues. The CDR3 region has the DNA TGTGCCAGCAGCTTAGGGGACACAGATACGCAGTATTTT. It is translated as CASSLGDTDTQYF.

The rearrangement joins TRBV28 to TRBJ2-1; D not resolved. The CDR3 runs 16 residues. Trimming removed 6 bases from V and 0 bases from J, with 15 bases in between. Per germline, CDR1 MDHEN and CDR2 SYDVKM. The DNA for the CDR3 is TGTGCCAGCAGCCGGATGGGATGGGGCTCCTACAATGAGCAGTTCTTC. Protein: CASSRMGWGSYNEQFF.